One and the same sample provided the 31 T cell receptor beta chains below, sequenced in a study of T cell responses to AZD1222 COVID-19 vaccine. Clones were read by immunoSEQ multiplex PCR, and TCRdb kept only the in-frame ones, dropping some. The data show 44,000 or so clones, about 82% seen once. Sequenced material: peripheral blood, taken 28 days after the second dose of the MenACWY control vaccine. These receptors came from an adult who received the MenACWY meningococcal vaccine as a control.

The rearrangement joins TRBV29-1 to TRBJ1-2, with D perhaps matching TRBD1 (5 bases). The V gene's germline CDR1 is SQVTM and CDR2 ANQGSEA. Deletions cut 7 bases from V and 7 bases from J, with 13 bases between. The CDR3 loop spans 11 amino acids. The DNA for the CDR3 is TGCAGCGCCTCCGGGGACGCTGGCTACACCTTC. Its protein is CSASGDAGYTF.

The chain carries TRBV5-1 and TRBJ2-1; 15 bases are a match to TRBD2. Germline CDR1 reads SGHRS; CDR2 reads YFSETQ. The J segment lost 2 bases and the V segment lost 3 bases, leaving 6 bases of the junction unmatched. The CDR3 sequence is 18 residues long. CDR3 sequence: CASSWTGTSGRTYNEQFF. In DNA form, the CDR3 reads TGCGCCAGCAGCTGGACGGGGACTAGCGGGAGGACCTACAATGAGCAGTTCTTC.

The rearrangement joins TRBV3-1 (or the pseudogene TRBV3-2) to TRBJ1-2; 11 nucleotides line up with TRBD1. V lost 4 bases, J lost 7 bases, and 11 bases stayed unmatched. From germline, CDR1 is LGHDT and CDR2 YNNKEL (reference sequence). The CDR3 loop spans 16 amino acids. The CDR3 sequence: CASSPRTGGKLGGYTF. CDR3 DNA sequence: TGTGCCAGCAGCCCCCGGACAGGGGGCAAATTGGGTGGCTACACCTTC.

The V and J genes are TRBV30 and TRBJ2-1; D gene unclear. With 1 base removed from V and 4 bases from J, the gap between germline ends came to 5 bases. Germline CDR1 GTSNPN, CDR2 SVGIG (reference sequence). This CDR3 comprises 12 residues. CDR3 region: CAWSEQYNEQFF. CDR3 coding DNA: TGTGCCTGGAGTGAACAATACAATGAGCAGTTCTTC.

This clone has at least ten counts. The chain combines TRBV2 with TRBJ1-2; D unclear. The CDR3 extends over 13 amino acids. The germline V gene encodes CDR1 SNHLY and CDR2 FYNNEI. V was cut by 2 bases and J by 0 bases, with 4 bases left in between. The CDR3 loop reads CASSERPNYGYTF. The CDR3 region has the DNA TGTGCCAGCAGTGAAAGGCCTAACTATGGCTACACCTTC.

J is TRBJ1-4 and V is TRBV6-1, with D possibly TRBD1 on 5 matching bases. Germline V CDR1 and CDR2: MNHNS, SASEGT. V lost 3 bases, J lost 1 base, and 12 bases lay in between. The CDR3 is made up of 16 amino acids. This chain's CDR3 is CASSDSGRKTNEKLFF. DNA for the CDR3: TGTGCCAGCAGTGATTCAGGGAGAAAAACTAATGAAAAACTGTTTTTT.

The CDR3 spells CASSEPKAGTTGTGELFF. For the CDR3, the DNA is TGTGCCAGCAGTGAACCTAAGGCGGGGACCACAGGTACCGGGGAGCTGTTTTTT. The genes are TRBV25-1 and TRBJ2-2; a possible D gene is TRBD2 (6 bases). This CDR3 spans 18 amino acids. The ends were cut back, 2 bases at V and 5 bases at J, with 21 bases in the middle. Germline CDR1 reads MGHDK; CDR2 reads SYGVNS.

This chain joins TRBV30 and TRBJ2-7; 11 nucleotides line up with TRBD2. The CDR3 extends over 13 amino acids. The V segment lost 8 bases and the J segment 5 bases; nucleotides outside the gene matches: 8. Germline V CDR1 and CDR2: GTSNPN, SVGIG (reference sequence). The CDR3 DNA reads as TGTGCCGGTTCCGGACTAGCGGGTCACGAGCAGTACTTC. It specifies CAGSGLAGHEQYF.

The gene calls are TRBV11-2 and TRBJ2-3; TRBD1 agrees at 7 bases. V trimming: 5 bases; J trimming: 3 bases; junction bases outside the gene matches: 5. Germline V CDR1 and CDR2: SGHAT, FQNNGV. This CDR3 has 14 residues. CDR3 sequence: CASSADRRTDTQYF. CDR3 sequence (DNA): TGTGCCAGCAGCGCGGACAGGAGGACAGATACGCAGTATTTT.

The chain joins TRBV19 to TRBJ1-4, with 7 bases identical to TRBD1. This CDR3 is 13 amino acids long. Germline values: CDR1 LNHDA, CDR2 SQIVND (reference sequence). V lost 3 bases and J lost 7; bases outside the gene matches: 2. DNA of the CDR3: TGTGCCAGTAGTATTACAGGGGTTGAAAAACTGTTTTTT. As protein: CASSITGVEKLFF.

The gene calls are TRBV14 and TRBJ1-2; D unclear. V lost 3 bases and J lost 4, with 9 bases in between. In germline, CDR1 is SGHDN, CDR2 FVKESK. The CDR3 is 13 residues long. The CDR3: CASSQRDIYGYTF. DNA of the CDR3: TGTGCCAGCAGCCAGAGGGATATCTATGGCTACACCTTC.

The gene calls are TRBV15 and TRBJ1-1; TRBD1 agrees at 7 bases. The CDR3 length is 15 residues. The germline V gene encodes CDR1 LNHNV and CDR2 YYDKDF (reference sequence). J gave up 0 bases and V 5 bases, and 6 bases lay outside the gene matches. CDR3 in DNA: TGTGCCACCAGCCAAGGACAGGCCTTGAACACTGAAGCTTTCTTT. It is translated as CATSQGQALNTEAFF.

The rearrangement uses TRBV5-1 and TRBJ1-5; the match to TRBD1 covers 7 bases. V lost 0 bases, J lost 4 bases, and 4 bases stayed unmatched. The CDR3 consists of 15 residues. Germline values: CDR1 SGHRS, CDR2 YFSETQ. The CDR3 sequence: CASSLGQGGNQPQHF. In DNA, the CDR3 is TGCGCCAGCAGCTTGGGACAGGGTGGGAATCAGCCCCAGCATTTT. The variable domain in full, with the rest retrieved from reference TRBV5-1 and TRBJ1-5, is KAGVTQTPRYLIKTRGQQVTLSCSPISGHRSVSWYQQTPGQGLQFLFEYFSETQRNKGNFPGRFSGRQFSNSRSEMNVSTLELGDSALYLCASSLGQGGNQPQHFGDGTRLSIL.

The genes are TRBV5-4 and TRBJ2-1; D is perhaps TRBD1 (6 bases). The V end was cut by 0 bases, the J end by 0 bases, with 7 bases between. CDR1 is SGHNT and CDR2 is YYREEE in the germline V gene (reference sequence). CDR3 length equals 15 residues. This chain's CDR3 is CASSLGTVSYNEQFF. In DNA form, the CDR3 reads TGTGCCAGCAGCTTGGGGACAGTCTCCTACAATGAGCAGTTCTTC.

The chain links TRBV7-2 to TRBJ1-1; D is unclear. The germline V gene encodes CDR1 SGHTA and CDR2 FQGNSA. CDR3 length equals 14 residues. V gave up 5 bases and J gave up 5 bases, with 15 bases separating them. In DNA form, the CDR3 reads TGTGCCAGCAGCCCAGGCGGATCGAAAACTGAAGCTTTCTTT. Protein sequence: CASSPGGSKTEAFF.

The chain combines TRBV5-1 with TRBJ1-5; tentatively, D is TRBD1 (6 bases). From germline, CDR1 is SGHRS and CDR2 YFSETQ. Trimming pared 4 bases from V and 6 bases from J, leaving 14 bases between. CDR3 length equals 14 residues. The CDR3 region is CASSPDSGRQPQHF. The CDR3 nucleotides read TGCGCCAGCAGCCCGGACAGTGGACGTCAGCCCCAGCATTTT.

This chain uses TRBV12-5 with TRBJ1-1; a possible D gene is TRBD1 (5 bases). The V gene lost 0 bases and the J gene lost 9 bases, with 11 bases spanning the gap. CDR1 LGHNT and CDR2 FRNRAP come from the germline V gene. The CDR3 is made up of 13 amino acids. CDR3 residues: CASGLVRGDKAFF. CDR3 bases: TGTGCTAGTGGTTTGGTACGGGGCGATAAAGCTTTCTTT.

This clone has a single count. This sequence joins TRBV30 and TRBJ1-5, with 9 positions matching TRBD1. J gave up 2 bases and V 0 bases, and 2 bases lay outside the gene matches. Germline lookup yields CDR1 GTSNPN and CDR2 SVGIG (reference sequence). There are 15 residues in the CDR3. Written as DNA, the CDR3 is TGTGCCTGGAGTGTAGGGACAGGGCGCAATCAGCCCCAGCATTTT. Translation: CAWSVGTGRNQPQHF.

The chain recombines TRBV9 with TRBJ1-1, with 7 bases matching TRBD1. CDR1 and CDR2 from the germline V gene are SGDLS and YYNGEE. The V gene end was trimmed by 0 bases and the J gene end by 1 base; junction bases not matched to a gene: 0. The CDR3 totals 14 residues. CDR3 sequence reads: CASSVGQGNTEAFF. CDR3 DNA sequence: TGTGCCAGCAGCGTAGGACAGGGGAACACTGAAGCTTTCTTT.

V usage is TRBV2 and J usage is TRBJ1-3; D possibly corresponds to TRBD1 (6 bases). V lost 0 bases, J lost 1 base, and 7 bases lay in between. Germline V CDR1 and CDR2: SNHLY, FYNNEI. This CDR3 has 15 residues. The CDR3 here is CASSEATGSGNTIYF. CDR3 DNA sequence: TGTGCCAGCAGTGAAGCCACAGGGTCTGGAAACACCATATATTTT. Full variable domain (rest looked up from reference TRBV2 and TRBJ1-3): EPEVTQTPSHQVTQMGQEVILRCVPISNHLYFYWYRQILGQKVEFLVSFYNNEISEKSEIFDDQFSVERPDGSNFTLKIRSTKLEDSAMYFCASSEATGSGNTIYFGEGSWLTVV.

The CDR3 DNA reads as TGTGCCAGCAGGGAGAGGGGGGCCTACGCCTACGAGCAGTACGTC. Protein sequence: CASRERGAYAYEQYV. The genes are TRBV27 and TRBJ2-7; D could derive from TRBD1 or TRBD2 (6 bases each). CDR3 length: 15 amino acids. V was cut by 6 bases and J by 2 bases, with 17 bases left in between. Germline loops: CDR1 MNHEY, CDR2 SMNVEV (reference sequence).

This clone was picked up one time. The chain employs TRBV12-3 or TRBV12-4 and TRBJ1-1; D may be TRBD1 (5 bases). This CDR3 contains 12 residues. V shed 3 bases and J shed 10 bases, with 12 bases lying between them. The CDR3 loop reads CASSLWERGAFF. The CDR3 nucleotides are TGTGCCAGCAGTTTGTGGGAAAGGGGAGCTTTCTTT.

V and J are TRBV2 and TRBJ1-1; D gene unclear. Trimming removed 3 bases at V and 2 bases at J, with 10 bases between. CDR1 and CDR2 (germline): SNHLY, FYNNEI. This CDR3 is built from 14 residues. CDR3 bases: TGTGCCAGCAGTGAGCGGGAGGGAAACACTGAAGCTTTCTTT. Protein: CASSEREGNTEAFF.

The chain employs TRBV2 and TRBJ2-5; D may be TRBD1 or TRBD2 (5 bases each). This CDR3 is 15 amino acids long. The V end was cut by 2 bases, the J end by 4 bases, with 14 bases between. Germline assignment: CDR1 SNHLY and CDR2 FYNNEI. CDR3 amino acids: CASSEWGRGGETQYF. The CDR3 region has the DNA TGTGCCAGCAGTGAATGGGGCAGAGGAGGAGAGACCCAGTACTTC.

The V and J genes are TRBV27 and TRBJ1-5; no firm D call. Germline V CDR1 and CDR2: MNHEY, SMNVEV (reference sequence). V lost 7 bases and J lost 2, with 12 bases in between. CDR3 length: 14 residues. CDR3 nucleotides: TGTGCCAGCAAGGAGGGCGGAGGCAATCAGCCCCAGCATTTT. Translating it yields CASKEGGGNQPQHF.

The J gene is TRBJ2-7, the V gene TRBV3-1 (or the pseudogene TRBV3-2); D not certain. The CDR3 length is 13 residues. Germline V gives CDR1 LGHDT, CDR2 YNNKEL (reference sequence). V was cut by 5 bases and J by 0 bases, with 8 bases left in between. DNA for the CDR3: TGTGCCAGCAGCAACCCTCCCTCCTACGAGCAGTACTTC. Its translation: CASSNPPSYEQYF.

V and J are TRBV10-3 and TRBJ2-1; D could derive from TRBD1 or TRBD2 (5 bases each). V was clipped by 3 bases and J by 6 bases, with 12 bases between them. This CDR3 is built from 14 residues. Germline V gene lookup returns CDR1 ENHRY and CDR2 SYGVKD. The CDR3 sequence is CAISDGTQGNEQFF. CDR3 nucleotides: TGTGCCATCAGTGATGGGACCCAGGGCAATGAGCAGTTCTTC.

This clone was seen once. The V gene is TRBV9, the J gene TRBJ1-5; 7 bases match TRBD1. Trimming removed 6 bases from V and 4 bases from J; junction bases left unmatched: 10. The CDR3 runs 15 residues. Germline V lookup: CDR1 SGDLS, CDR2 YYNGEE. In nucleotides, the CDR3 is TGTGCCAGCAACCCTGCGGGACAGAATAATCAGCCCCAGCATTTT. Its protein product is CASNPAGQNNQPQHF.

The CDR3 loop reads CSVGGGMNTEAFF. In DNA form, the CDR3 reads TGCAGCGTTGGGGGGGGTATGAACACTGAAGCTTTCTTT. The chain is built from TRBV29-1 and TRBJ1-1, with D perhaps matching TRBD1 (5 bases). The CDR3 sequence is 13 residues long. The V end lost 4 bases, the J end lost 0 bases, and 9 bases lay between the germline ends. Germline V gives CDR1 SQVTM, CDR2 ANQGSEA.

In this sample, this clone turned up once. The chain joins TRBV15 to TRBJ1-4; D possibly corresponds to TRBD1 (6 bases). The CDR3 runs 14 residues. The V gene lost 0 bases and the J gene lost 7 bases, with 9 bases spanning the gap. Germline CDR1 LNHNV, CDR2 YYDKDF (reference sequence). The CDR3: CATSRDRGSEKLFF. CDR3 nucleotides: TGTGCCACCAGCAGAGACAGGGGATCTGAAAAACTGTTTTTT.

This clone was seen only a few times. This chain uses TRBV2 with TRBJ1-6; 8 nucleotides align to TRBD1. The germline CDR1 and CDR2 sequences are SNHLY and FYNNEI. This CDR3 is built from 16 residues. V dropped 3 bases and J dropped 2; count of bases not matched to a gene: 3. DNA for the CDR3: TGTGCCAGCAGTGATGGACAGGGAACCTATAATTCACCCCTCCACTTT. Translated, it gives CASSDGQGTYNSPLHF.